The 12 T cell receptor beta chains below come from one sample, sequenced in a study of T cells expressing NK-cell markers (dated by TCRdb to 2019 to 2021). Libraries were made using 5' RACE. Sequencer: Illumina HiSeq 2000. After TCRdb reprocessed the reads, each CDR3 protein sequence was kept as one row, without DNA. The table for this sample records roughly 300,000 distinct CDR3 sequences. The top ten constitute roughly 4.2% of the sample. The source material was blood T cells: a sorted CD56 or NKG2C T cell subset, CD4+ or CD8+ T cells, or bulk PBMC T cells (not recorded which). Receptors were obtained from a woman between 18 and 70 years old in good health.

The chain carries TRBV9 and TRBJ2-3; TCRdb reports TRBD1, a call that lacks DNA to check it against. Germline loops: CDR1 SGDLS, CDR2 YYNGEE. The CDR3 is 14 amino acids. This CDR3 is CASSVQARGTGEYF.

The chain has TRBV4-3 and TRBJ2-5; lacking DNA, the TRBD1 call made by TCRdb goes unchecked. Germline V gene data show CDR1 as LGHNA and CDR2 as YSLEER. The CDR3 consists of 13 residues. The CDR3 sequence is CASSPAGAGTQYF.

This chain uses TRBV29-1 with TRBJ2-7. The CDR3 consists of 11 residues. Germline CDR1 is SQVTM and CDR2 is ANQGSEA. This chain's CDR3 is CSVEDSSEQYF.

This chain connects TRBV20-1 to TRBJ1-4. Germline V gene lookup returns CDR1 DFQATT and CDR2 SNEGSKA (reference sequence). This CDR3 contains 14 residues. CDR3 sequence: CSARDYRFDEKLFF.

J is TRBJ2-3 and V is TRBV20-1; the D call from TCRdb, TRBD2, cannot be confirmed without DNA. Germline V gene data show CDR1 as DFQATT and CDR2 as SNEGSKA (reference sequence). The CDR3 contains 14 residues. The CDR3 here is CSARDPGTKDTQYF.

This chain connects TRBV7-2 to TRBJ1-4; TCRdb lists TRBD1, though no DNA is available to test this call. The CDR3 extends over 15 amino acids. Germline CDR1 SGHTA, CDR2 FQGNSA. CDR3: CASSLYRGGSEKLFF.

This chain uses TRBV11-1 with TRBJ1-4; the TCRdb D gene call, TRBD1, has no DNA to confirm it. From germline, CDR1 is SGHAT and CDR2 FQDESV (reference sequence). The CDR3 covers 16 residues. Here the CDR3 reads CASSFQYWQGGEKLFF.

The chain recombines TRBV12-3 or TRBV12-4 with TRBJ1-3; absent DNA, TCRdb's TRBD1 call cannot be checked. The CDR3 runs 14 residues. CDR3 sequence reads: CASSDRSSGNTIYF.

The chain is built from TRBV5-1 and TRBJ2-5; as DNA is missing, the TRBD1 call by TCRdb cannot be tested. The CDR3 consists of 15 residues. From germline, CDR1 is SGHRS and CDR2 YFSETQ. The CDR3 protein is CASSFVGTGGETQYF. The whole variable domain, filled in from reference TRBV5-1 and TRBJ2-5, reads KAGVTQTPRYLIKTRGQQVTLSCSPISGHRSVSWYQQTPGQGLQFLFEYFSETQRNKGNFPGRFSGRQFSNSRSEMNVSTLELGDSALYLCASSFVGTGGETQYFGPGTRLLVL.

CDR3 residues: CASSNLSSPLHF. The J gene is TRBJ1-6, the V gene TRBV12-3 or TRBV12-4. CDR3 length: 12 amino acids.

This chain links TRBV5-5 with TRBJ2-7; absent DNA, TCRdb's TRBD2 call cannot be checked. Looked up from germline, CDR1 is SGHKS and CDR2 is YYEKEE (reference sequence). The length of the CDR3 is 16 residues. CDR3 loop: CASSLLGGRGSYEQYF.

The rearrangement joins TRBV9 to TRBJ2-2. The germline CDR1 and CDR2 sequences are SGDLS and YYNGEE. CDR3 length: 18 residues. The CDR3 loop reads CASTKFGVALENTGELFF.